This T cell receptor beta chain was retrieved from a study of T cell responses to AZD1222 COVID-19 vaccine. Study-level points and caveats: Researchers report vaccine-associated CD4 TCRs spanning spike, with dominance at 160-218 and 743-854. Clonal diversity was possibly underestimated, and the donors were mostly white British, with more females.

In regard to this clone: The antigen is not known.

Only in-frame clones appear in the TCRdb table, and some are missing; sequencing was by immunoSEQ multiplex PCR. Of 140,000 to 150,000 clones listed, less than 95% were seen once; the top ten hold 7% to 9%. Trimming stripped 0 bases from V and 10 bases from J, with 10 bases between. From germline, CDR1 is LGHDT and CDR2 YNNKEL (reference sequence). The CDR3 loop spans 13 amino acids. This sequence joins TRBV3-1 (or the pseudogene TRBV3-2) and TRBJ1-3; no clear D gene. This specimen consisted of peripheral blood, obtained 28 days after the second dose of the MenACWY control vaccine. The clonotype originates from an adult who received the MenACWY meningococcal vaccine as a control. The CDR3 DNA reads TGTGCCAGCAGCCAAGATCGGGAGGCGACCATATATTTT. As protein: CASSQDREATIYF.